This T cell receptor (beta chain) was obtained from a study of blood T cell repertoires in COVID-19. Whole-study context: Both acute and convalescent COVID-19 samples were obtained from the United States, Italy and Spain. Nucleic acid was either cDNA or gDNA, and it came from T cells, B-cell-depleted T cells, or PBMCs.

Seattle patient enrollment occurred during active infection, with longitudinal follow-up thereafter. The CDR3 has 16 amino acids. V lost 4 bases, J lost 1 base, and 13 bases lay in between. Germline loops: CDR1 KGHSH, CDR2 LQKENI. In the original processing: Quantification of nucleated cells was approximated via reference gene primer amplification. Some clones are missing from TCRdb's copy, which holds only in-frame ones; the method was immunoSEQ multiplex PCR. That table is the source of V, J and clone size, and D and trimming were worked out from the DNA. This table holds around 130,000 clones, roughly 90% found once.

Material for sequencing was peripheral blood. The chain employs TRBV18 and TRBJ1-4; tentatively, D is TRBD1 (5 bases). This clonotype was obtained from a man between 60 and 75 years old with COVID-19, enrolled during active disease. The CDR3 bases are TGTGCCAGCTCACTTCTTCTAGGGGAAACTAATGAAAAACTGTTTTTT. Translating it yields CASSLLLGETNEKLFF.